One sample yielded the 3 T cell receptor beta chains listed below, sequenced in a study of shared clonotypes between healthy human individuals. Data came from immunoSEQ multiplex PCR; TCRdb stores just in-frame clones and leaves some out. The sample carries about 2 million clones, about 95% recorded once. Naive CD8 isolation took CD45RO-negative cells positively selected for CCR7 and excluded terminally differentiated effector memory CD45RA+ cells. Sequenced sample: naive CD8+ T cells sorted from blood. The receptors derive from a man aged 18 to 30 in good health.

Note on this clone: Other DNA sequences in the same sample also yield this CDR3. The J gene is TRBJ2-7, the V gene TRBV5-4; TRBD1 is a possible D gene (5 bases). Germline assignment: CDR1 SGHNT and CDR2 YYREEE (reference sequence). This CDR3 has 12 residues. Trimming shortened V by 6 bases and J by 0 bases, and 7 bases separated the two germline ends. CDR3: CASKGDSYEQYF. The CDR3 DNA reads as TGTGCCAGCAAAGGGGACTCCTACGAGCAGTACTTC.

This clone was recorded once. In DNA, the CDR3 is TGCGCCAGCAGCCAAAACCCCACTGTGTTAGGGGAGGGTGAGACCCAGTACTTC. It yields the protein CASSQNPTVLGEGETQYF. The rearrangement joins TRBV4-1 to TRBJ2-5; 7 bases line up with TRBD2. CDR3 length equals 18 residues. V gave up 2 bases and J gave up 5 bases; unmatched junction bases: 17. Per the germline V gene, CDR1 is MGHRA and CDR2 is YSYEKL.

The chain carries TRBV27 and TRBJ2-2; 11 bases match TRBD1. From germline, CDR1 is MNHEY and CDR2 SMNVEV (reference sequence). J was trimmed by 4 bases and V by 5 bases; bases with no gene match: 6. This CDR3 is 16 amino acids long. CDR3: CASSPLGTGGTGELFF. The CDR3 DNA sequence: TGTGCCAGCAGTCCCCTGGGGACAGGGGGCACCGGGGAGCTGTTTTTT.